This TCR beta chain is from a study of shared clonotypes between healthy human individuals. General study points: A reduction in generation probabilities was seen for non-shared clonotypes relative to those shared by all four donors. Specimens sampled were limited to blood, with tissue repertoires likely differing.

Data came from immunoSEQ multiplex PCR; TCRdb stores just in-frame clones and leaves some out. The sample records some 2,500,000 clones, approximately 90% being singletons. The germline V gene encodes CDR1 MDHEN and CDR2 SYDVKM. The CDR3 contains 12 residues. The V and J ends lost 5 bases and 10 bases respectively, with 14 bases between them. With respect to this clone: Its antigen is not identified.

The rearrangement links TRBV28 to TRBJ1-1; D is unresolved. Source material: naive CD4+ T cells from PBMCs. The sample's subset: CD45RA+ positively selected. This receptor was obtained from a man aged 18 to 30 in good health. Some clones in this sample may be carry-over from other donors' samples. The CDR3 sequence is CASSTGRVRAFF. The CDR3 nucleotides read TGTGCCAGCAGTACCGGACGGGTCCGAGCTTTCTTT.